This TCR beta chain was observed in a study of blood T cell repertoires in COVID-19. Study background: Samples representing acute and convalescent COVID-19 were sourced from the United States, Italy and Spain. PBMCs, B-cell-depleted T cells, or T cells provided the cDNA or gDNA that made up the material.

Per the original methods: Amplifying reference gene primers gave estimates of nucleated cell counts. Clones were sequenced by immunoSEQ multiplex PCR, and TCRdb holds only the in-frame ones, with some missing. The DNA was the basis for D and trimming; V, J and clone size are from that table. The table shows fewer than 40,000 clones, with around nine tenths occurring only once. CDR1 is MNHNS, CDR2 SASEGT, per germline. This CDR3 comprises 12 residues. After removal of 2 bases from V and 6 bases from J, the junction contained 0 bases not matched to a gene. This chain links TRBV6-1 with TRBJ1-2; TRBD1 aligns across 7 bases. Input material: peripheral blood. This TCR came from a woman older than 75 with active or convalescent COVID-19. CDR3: CASSETGDGYTF. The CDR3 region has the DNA TGTGCCAGCAGTGAAACAGGGGATGGCTACACCTTC.